The clone carrying this T cell receptor beta chain occurred once. The data are from a study of cytomegalovirus exposure and HLA in healthy donors. With 6 bases clipped from V and 0 bases from J, the junction kept 0 bases outside the gene matches. CDR3 size: 13 residues. CDR1 is MNHEY and CDR2 is SVGAGI in the germline V gene. The primer mix had 60 Vbeta and 13 Jbeta primers. TCRdb's copy holds only in-frame clones and misses some; the assay was immunoSEQ multiplex PCR. The repertoire has about 72,000 clones, roughly four fifths of them found once; the top ten carry over 1.5%. Material for sequencing was PBMCs. This receptor was taken from a man aged 18 to 30 in good health and CMV-seronegative. The chain carries TRBV6-5 and TRBJ2-3; TRBD1 agrees at 7 bases. The CDR3 DNA follows: TGTGCCAGCAGGGGACAGAGCACAGATACGCAGTATTTT. Its protein is CASRGQSTDTQYF.